This T cell receptor (beta chain) is drawn from a study of blood T cells in healthy people across ages. V lost 4 bases to trimming and J lost 16 bases; unmatched junction nucleotides: 13. The CDR3 spans 13 residues. Germline V gives CDR1 SGHTS, CDR2 YDEGEE. For the second PCR, which ran for about 6 to 11 cycles, a sample-barcoded 5' primer and a J-beta primer mix were used. MiXCR, applied by TCRdb to the 5' RACE reads, yields one record per CDR3 protein. The table lists around 1,000,000 distinct CDR3 sequences, about 23% of them singletons. This same sample was also taken into another study, of T cells of mothers and their children.

This TCR came from a girl aged 2 to 10 in good health. The chain combines TRBV5-8 with TRBJ1-4; 7 nucleotides align to TRBD1. The sample consisted of blood. The CDR3 protein is CASSHLTGNTGFF. The CDR3 bases are TGTGCCAGCAGCCATTTGACAGGGAATACCGGGTTTTTT. Complete variable domain (other parts from reference TRBV5-8 and TRBJ1-4): EAGVTQSPTHLIKTRGQQATLRCSPISGHTSVYWYQQALGLGLQFLLWYDEGEERNRGNFPPRFSGRQFPNYSSELNVNALELEDSALYLCASSHLTGNTGFFGSGTQLSVL.